This T cell receptor beta chain was documented in a study of T cell responses to AZD1222 COVID-19 vaccine. The assay was immunoSEQ multiplex PCR, and TCRdb's table has in-frame clones only and misses some. The sample has some 81,000 clones, about 86% seen once; the top ten hold 4.5% to 7%. This receptor was taken from an adult who received the AZD1222 COVID-19 vaccine. Sequenced material: peripheral blood, taken 28 days after the second AZD1222 dose.

The CDR3, as DNA: TGTGCCATCAGTGGACAGGGAGGGGCTTTCTTT. It translates to CAISGQGGAFF. This rearrangement joins TRBV10-3 to TRBJ1-1, with 7 bases identical to TRBD1. V lost 4 bases and J lost 11; bases outside the gene matches: 4. In germline, CDR1 is ENHRY, CDR2 SYGVKD. There are 11 residues in the CDR3.